This TCR beta chain was sequenced during a study of blood T cells in healthy people across ages. In the case of this clonotype: The antigen is not known.

Findings and caveats of the study: Bulk PBMC profiling left naive and antigen-experienced comparisons inconclusive. Higher naive T cell percentage went strongly together with higher TCR beta diversity.

V was pared by 6 bases and J by 2 bases, with 11 bases between. This CDR3 is built from 13 residues. CDR1 and CDR2 (germline): MNHEY, SMNVEV (reference sequence). It was with a sample-barcoded 5' primer and a J-beta primer mix that a second PCR of about 6 to 12 cycles was run. TCRdb recomputed calls from the 5' RACE reads with MiXCR, one row per CDR3 protein. The data hold 700,000 to 950,000 distinct CDR3 sequences, with roughly 41% observed a single time. This rearrangement joins TRBV27 to TRBJ2-7; D ambiguous. The receptor's source is a woman aged 55-75 years in good health. The sequencing sample was made of blood. As DNA, the CDR3 is TGTGCCAGCAGGCTTTACCCAACCTACGAGCAGTACTTC. Translated: CASRLYPTYEQYF.